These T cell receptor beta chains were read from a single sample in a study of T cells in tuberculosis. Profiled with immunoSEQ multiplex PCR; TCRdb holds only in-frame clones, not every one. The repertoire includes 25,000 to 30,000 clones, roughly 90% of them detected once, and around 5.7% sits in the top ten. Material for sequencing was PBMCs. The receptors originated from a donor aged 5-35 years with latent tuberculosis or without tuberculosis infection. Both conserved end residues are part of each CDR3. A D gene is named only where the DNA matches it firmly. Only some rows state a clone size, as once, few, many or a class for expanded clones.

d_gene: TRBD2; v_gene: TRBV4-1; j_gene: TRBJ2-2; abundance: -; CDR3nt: TGCGCCAGCAGCCAAGTTCTCCTAGCGGTCCTACGCGGGGAGCTGTTTTTT; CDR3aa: CASSQVLLAVLRGELFF
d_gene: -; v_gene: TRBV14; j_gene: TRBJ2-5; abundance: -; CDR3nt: TGTGCCAGCAGTCGGACAGCGCTCCAAGAGACCCAGTACTTC; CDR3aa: CASSRTALQETQYF
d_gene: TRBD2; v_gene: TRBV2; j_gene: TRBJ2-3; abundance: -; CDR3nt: TGTGCCAGCGGGAAGCGGGGGGGCCAGACAGATACGCAGTATTTT; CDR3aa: CASGKRGGQTDTQYF
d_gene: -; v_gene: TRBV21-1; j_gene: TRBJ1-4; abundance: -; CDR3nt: TGTGCCAGCAGCAAAGACTGGTGGAACAGGTTTGGTTCTAATGAAAAACTGTTTTTT; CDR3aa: CASSKDWWNRFGSNEKLFF
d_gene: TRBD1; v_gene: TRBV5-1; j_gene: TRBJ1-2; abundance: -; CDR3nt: TGCGCCAGCAGCCCGGACGGACAGGGGAACTATGGCTACACCTTC; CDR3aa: CASSPDGQGNYGYTF
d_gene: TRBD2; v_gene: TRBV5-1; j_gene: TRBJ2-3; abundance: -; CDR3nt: TGCGCCAGCACCCTGAGGACTAGCGGGGGGGTCACAGATACGCAGTATTTT; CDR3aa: CASTLRTSGGVTDTQYF
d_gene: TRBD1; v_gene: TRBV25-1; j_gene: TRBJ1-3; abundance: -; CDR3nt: TGTGCCAGCAGCGGTTACAGGGGAAGAGTTTCCACCATATATTTT; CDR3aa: CASSGYRGRVSTIYF
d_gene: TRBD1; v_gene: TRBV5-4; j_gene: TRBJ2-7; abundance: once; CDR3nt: TGTGCCAGCAGCTCAGCCGGGACAGATTACGAGCAGTACTTC; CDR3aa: CASSSAGTDYEQYF
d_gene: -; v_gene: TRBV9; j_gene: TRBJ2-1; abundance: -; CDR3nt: TGTGCCAGCAGCGTAGTGAGCTCCTACAATGAGCAGTTCTTC; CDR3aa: CASSVVSSYNEQFF
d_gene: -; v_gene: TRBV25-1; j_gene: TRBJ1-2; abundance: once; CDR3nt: TGTGCCAGCAGTGAGAGTGGCAGGGGCTCCTCACGCTACACCTTC; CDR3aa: CASSESGRGSSRYTF
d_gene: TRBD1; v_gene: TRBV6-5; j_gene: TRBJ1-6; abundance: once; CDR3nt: TGTGCCAGCAGTTACTCTGCGGACAGGAATTCACCCCTCCACTTT; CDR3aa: CASSYSADRNSPLHF
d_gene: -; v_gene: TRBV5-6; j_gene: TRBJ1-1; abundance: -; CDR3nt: TGTGCCAGCAGCTTGTCAGGGTACGAAGCTTTCTTT; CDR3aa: CASSLSGYEAFF
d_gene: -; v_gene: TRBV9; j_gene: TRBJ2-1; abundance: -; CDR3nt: TGTGCCAGCAGCGTAGGGGCGGGGGCCGCGGTCAATGAGCAGTTCTTC; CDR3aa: CASSVGAGAAVNEQFF
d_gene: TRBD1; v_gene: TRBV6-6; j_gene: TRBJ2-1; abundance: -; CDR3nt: TGTGCCAGCAGTCAGCCGGGACAGGGCTACAATGAGCAGTTCTTC; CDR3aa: CASSQPGQGYNEQFF
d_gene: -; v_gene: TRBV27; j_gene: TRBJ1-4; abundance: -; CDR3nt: TGTGCCAGCAGTTGGGAGGGGGGGGATAATGAAAAACTGTTTTTT; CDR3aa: CASSWEGGDNEKLFF
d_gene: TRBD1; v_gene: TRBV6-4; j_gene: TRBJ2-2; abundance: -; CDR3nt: TGTGCCAGCAGTAGAGAAGGGGGCGCCGGGGAGCTGTTTTTT; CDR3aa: CASSREGGAGELFF
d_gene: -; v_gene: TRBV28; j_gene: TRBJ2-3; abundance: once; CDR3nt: TGTGCCAGCAGTTTTTCTGGACTGTACACAGATACGCAGTATTTT; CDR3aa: CASSFSGLYTDTQYF
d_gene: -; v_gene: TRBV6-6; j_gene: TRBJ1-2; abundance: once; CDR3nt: TGTGCCAGCAGCGATACAGGGCTAATGGGCTACACCTTC; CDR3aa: CASSDTGLMGYTF
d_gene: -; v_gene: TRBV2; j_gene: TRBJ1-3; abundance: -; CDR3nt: TGTGCCGGAACGACGGGAACCTCTGGAAACACCATATATTTT; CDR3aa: CAGTTGTSGNTIYF
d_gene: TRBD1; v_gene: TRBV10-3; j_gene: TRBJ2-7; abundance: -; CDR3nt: TGTGCCATCAGCCGGACAGGGGACGAGGACGAGCAGTACTTC; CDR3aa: CAISRTGDEDEQYF
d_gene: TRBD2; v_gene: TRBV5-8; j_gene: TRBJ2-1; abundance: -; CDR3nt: TGTGCCAGCACCCTCGGAGGTAGCGGGGGCTACAATGAGCAGTTCTTC; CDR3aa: CASTLGGSGGYNEQFF
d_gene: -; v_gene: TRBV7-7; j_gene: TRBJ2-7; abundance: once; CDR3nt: TGTGCCAGCAGCTTAGTGCCCGGCAGGGGCTACGAGCAGTACTTC; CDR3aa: CASSLVPGRGYEQYF